This is a list of T cell receptor beta chains from one sample in a study of blood T cell repertoires in COVID-19. Method: immunoSEQ multiplex PCR; TCRdb's copy keeps in-frame clones and lacks some. The repertoire holds some 200,000 clones, with 83% as singletons. The sequenced sample was peripheral blood. These receptor sequences come from a woman aged 30 to 39 with COVID-19, enrolled during active disease. Both conserved end residues are part of each CDR3. Fields, in order: clone size, V gene, CDR3 protein. Where a row states a size, it is once, few, many or the class of an expanded clone; other rows omit it.

NA,TRBV27,CASSLFSGANQPQHF
NA,TRBV21-1,CASSKSTEETQYF
NA,TRBV7-6,CASSLGVSQPQHF
NA,TRBV7-2,CASSMGSNSYNEQFF
NA,TRBV30,CAWSPGGQGTPNYGYTF
NA,TRBV12-3/TRBV12-4,CASTPGTSEQFF
NA,TRBV4-3,CASSQGQGNTGELFF
NA,TRBV4-3,CASSQDAASGGSSTDTQYF
NA,TRBV9,CASSVDGGMGVYEQYF
NA,TRBV9,CASSVRQGAPRDEQYF
NA,TRBV25-1,CASSERQITNEKLFF
once,TRBV7-3,CASSLSRLAGTSGANVLTF
NA,TRBV5-5,CASSRPQDPTSPQETQYF
NA,TRBV11-3,CASSLKGREQFF
NA,TRBV2,CASLLADPGGYNEQFF
NA,TRBV25-1,CASSTQGATEAFF
few,TRBV3-1/TRBV3-2,CASSDAGLRIGNNEQFF
NA,TRBV29-1,CSVGPLVETQYF
NA,TRBV11-2,CASSQLGRDTQYF
NA,TRBV30,CAWSVQGMGNSPLHF
few,TRBV9,CASSPLGDINTEAFF
NA,TRBV6-1,CASSEGGEQYF
few,TRBV7-9,CASSLANLPGDNEQFF
few,TRBV5-8,CASSLWELERADTQYF
NA,TRBV7-2,CASSPPGTANYGYTF
NA,TRBV23-1,CASSHHSTGKMNGYTF
few,TRBV9,CASSVTSRETQYF
NA,TRBV2,CASSDGPSGGKNEQFF
NA,TRBV3-1/TRBV3-2,CASSQDPAGAKNIQYF
few,TRBV28,CASSLTRNYAGELFF
NA,TRBV7-2,CASSLGSFGAEAFF
NA,TRBV9,CASSRTSGNTGELFF
NA,TRBV4-3,CASSPGQFNQPQHF
NA,TRBV27,CASSLATGSSIYGYTF
NA,TRBV12-3/TRBV12-4,CASSLRGANVLTF
NA,TRBV29-1,CSVREAGTSTDTQYF
NA,TRBV19,CASRGYHHRTSGELTIPYEQYF
NA,TRBV5-1,CASSLGGTSMHEQFF
once,TRBV9,CASSVGVSGRYEQYF
NA,TRBV19,CASAYRGKTTEAFF
many,TRBV19,CAAGGAYNSPLHF
NA,TRBV7-2,CASSYRTGEGTIQYF
once,TRBV5-1,CASSIQGSLTYEQFF
NA,TRBV7-2,CASSLGPGGMNTEAFF
NA,TRBV7-9,CASSPSSANTEAFF